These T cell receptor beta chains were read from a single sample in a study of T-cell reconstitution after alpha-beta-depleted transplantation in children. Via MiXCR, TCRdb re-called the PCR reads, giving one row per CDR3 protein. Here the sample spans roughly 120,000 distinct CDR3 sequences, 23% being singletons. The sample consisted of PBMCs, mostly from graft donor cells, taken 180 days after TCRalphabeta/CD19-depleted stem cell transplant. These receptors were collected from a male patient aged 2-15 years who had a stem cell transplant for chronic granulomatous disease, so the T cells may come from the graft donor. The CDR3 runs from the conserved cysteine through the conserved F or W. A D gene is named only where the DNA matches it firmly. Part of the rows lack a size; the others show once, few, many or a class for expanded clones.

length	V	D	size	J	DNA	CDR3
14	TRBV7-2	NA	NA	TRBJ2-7	TGTGCCAGCAGCTCAGCGCTACATTACTACGAGCAGTACTTC	CASSSALHYYEQYF
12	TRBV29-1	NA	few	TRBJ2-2	TGCAGCGTTGTTGTCCCGGCCGGGGAGCTGTTTTTT	CSVVVPAGELFF
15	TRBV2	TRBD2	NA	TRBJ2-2	TGTGCCAGCAGGGATGGACTAGCGTCCTCCGGGGAGCTGTTTTTT	CASRDGLASSGELFF
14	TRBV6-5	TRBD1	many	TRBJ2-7	TGTGCCAGCAGACGGGACAGGGAATTCTACGAGCAGTACTTC	CASRRDREFYEQYF
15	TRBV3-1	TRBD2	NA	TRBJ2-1	TGTGCCAGCAGCCAAGCGGGACTAGCGGGAGGGCAGCAGTTCTTC	CASSQAGLAGGQQFF
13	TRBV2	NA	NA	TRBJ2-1	TGTGCCAGCGGATTCTCCTCCTACAATGAGCAGTTCTTC	CASGFSSYNEQFF
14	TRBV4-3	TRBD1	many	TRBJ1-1	TGCGCCAGCAGCCGGGACAGGGAGGGCACTGAAGCTTTCTTT	CASSRDREGTEAFF
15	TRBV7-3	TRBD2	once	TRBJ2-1	TGTGCCAGCAGCTCCTCTAGCGGGAGAGGAAATGAGCAGTTCTTC	CASSSSSGRGNEQFF
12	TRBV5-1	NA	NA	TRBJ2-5	TGCGCCAGCACCCTAACCGGGGAGACCCAGTACTTC	CASTLTGETQYF
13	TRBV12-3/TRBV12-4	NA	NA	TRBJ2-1	TGTGCCAGCAGTTTCACGTCTGGTACTGAGCAGTTCTTC	CASSFTSGTEQFF